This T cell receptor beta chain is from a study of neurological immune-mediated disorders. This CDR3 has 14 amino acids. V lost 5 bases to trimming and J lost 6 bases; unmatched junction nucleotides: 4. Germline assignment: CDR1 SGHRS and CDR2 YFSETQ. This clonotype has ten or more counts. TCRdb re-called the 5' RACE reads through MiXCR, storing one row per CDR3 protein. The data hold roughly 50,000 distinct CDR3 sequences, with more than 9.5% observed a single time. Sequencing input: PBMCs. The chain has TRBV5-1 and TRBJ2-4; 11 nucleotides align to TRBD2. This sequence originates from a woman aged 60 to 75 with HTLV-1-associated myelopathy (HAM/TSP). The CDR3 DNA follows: TGCGCCAGCAGTTCCGGGACTAGCGGAAACATTCAGTACTTC. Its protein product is CASSSGTSGNIQYF.